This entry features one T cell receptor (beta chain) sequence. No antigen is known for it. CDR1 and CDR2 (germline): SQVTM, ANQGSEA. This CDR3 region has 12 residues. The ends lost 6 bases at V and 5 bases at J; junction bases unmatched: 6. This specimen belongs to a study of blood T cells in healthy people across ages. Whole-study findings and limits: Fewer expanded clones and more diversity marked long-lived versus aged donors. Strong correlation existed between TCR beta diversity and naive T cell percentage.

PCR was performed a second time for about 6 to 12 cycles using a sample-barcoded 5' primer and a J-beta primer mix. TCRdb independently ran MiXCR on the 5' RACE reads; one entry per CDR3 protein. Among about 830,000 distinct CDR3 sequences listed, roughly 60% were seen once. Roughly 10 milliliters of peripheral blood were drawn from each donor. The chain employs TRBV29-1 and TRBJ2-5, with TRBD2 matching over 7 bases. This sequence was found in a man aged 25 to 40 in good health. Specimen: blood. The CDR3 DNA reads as TGCAGCGTGGGGGGGACCTGGGAGACCCAGTACTTC. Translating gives CSVGGTWETQYF.